The clone carrying this T cell receptor (beta chain) was recorded at least ten times. The antigen is unknown. Each CDR3 protein is one row after TCRdb ran MiXCR on the RT-PCR reads. The sample has 450,000 to 500,000 distinct CDR3 sequences, 11% seen once. Germline V gene data show CDR1 as LNHNV and CDR2 as YYDKDF (reference sequence). Trimming took off 0 bases at V and 8 bases at J, with 8 bases between the two ends. The CDR3 runs 12 residues. The data derive from a study of response to subunit inactivated influenza vaccine. Study-wide points: After each seasonal influenza vaccination, few new T cells are recruited, the authors suggested.

The TCR comes from a man aged 50 to 60 who received an inactivated influenza vaccine. Sequencing was performed on PBMCs from blood, taken 45 days after vaccination. V and J are TRBV15 and TRBJ2-7; no firm D call. The CDR3 here is CATSRDVAKQYF. The CDR3 DNA reads as TGTGCCACCAGCAGAGATGTCGCTAAGCAGTACTTC. The entire variable domain, with the rest obtained from reference TRBV15 and TRBJ2-7, is as follows: DAMVIQNPRYQVTQFGKPVTLSCSQTLNHNVMYWYQQKSSQAPKLLFHYYDKDFNNEADTPDNFQSRRPNTSFCFLDIRSPGLGDTAMYLCATSRDVAKQYFGPGTRLTVT.